The clone carrying this T cell receptor (beta chain) was detected ten times or more. Time point meaning: technical triplicate 2. In TCRdb, the 5' RACE reads were re-called with MiXCR into one record per CDR3 protein. The table records 30,000 or so distinct CDR3 sequences, 13% of them present only once. This CDR3 contains 17 residues. Trimming stripped 3 bases from V and 0 bases from J, with 18 bases between. Germline CDR1 reads DFQATT; CDR2 reads SNEGSKA (reference sequence). These data come from a study of neurological immune-mediated disorders. The sample consisted of CD4+ T cells from blood. The TCR originated in a female donor with HTLV-1-associated myelopathy (HAM/TSP). This chain links TRBV20-1 with TRBJ2-1; D could derive from TRBD1 or TRBD2 (5 bases each). In DNA, the CDR3 is TGCAGTGCTAGGAGGGGTGGGGATCCTAGCTCCTACAATGAGCAGTTCTTC. This sequence encodes CSARRGGDPSSYNEQFF.